The 29 T cell receptor beta chains below were found in one sample sequenced in a study of T cell changes during pregnancy in multiple sclerosis. TCRdb's table, derived via immunoSEQ multiplex PCR, lists solely in-frame clones and lacks some. The data show about 24,000 clones, with roughly nine tenths seen just once and 9.4% held by the top ten. Here the sequenced sample was CD8+ T cells from peripheral blood mononuclear cells, taken in the third trimester of pregnancy. The receptors shown here come from a female donor in good health, enrolled as a control in a pregnancy study.

V usage is TRBV5-5 and J usage is TRBJ1-6, with TRBD1 identical over 10 bases. The CDR3 has 17 amino acids. After removal of 4 bases from V and 8 bases from J, the junction contained 12 bases not matched to a gene. Germline CDR1 SGHKS, CDR2 YYEKEE (reference sequence). The CDR3 region has the DNA TGTGCCAGCAGCCAGATACCGGGACAGGGGACCCATTCACCCCTCCACTTT. This encodes CASSQIPGQGTHSPLHF.

The J gene is TRBJ2-2, the V gene TRBV5-1; no reliable D call. V was trimmed by 8 bases and J by 6 bases, leaving 11 bases between them. The germline V gene encodes CDR1 SGHRS and CDR2 YFSETQ. This CDR3 comprises 12 residues. This CDR3 is CASPLPSGELFF. The CDR3 DNA reads as TGCGCCAGTCCTCTCCCGTCCGGGGAGCTGTTTTTT.

This clone occurred a few times. This rearrangement joins TRBV5-1 to TRBJ2-7, with TRBD1 matching 10 bases. J was trimmed by 3 bases and V by 4 bases; bases with no gene match: 7. CDR1 is SGHRS and CDR2 is YFSETQ in the germline V gene. The CDR3 covers 15 residues. The CDR3 spells CASSLGQGQLYEQYF. CDR3 nucleotide sequence: TGCGCCAGCAGCCTGGGACAGGGGCAACTCTACGAGCAGTACTTC.

This chain links TRBV30 with TRBJ1-1, with D perhaps TRBD1 (5 bases). The CDR3 is made up of 12 amino acids. Per germline, CDR1 GTSNPN and CDR2 SVGIG (reference sequence). V lost 0 bases and J lost 9, with 11 bases in between. The CDR3 sequence is CAWSVLAGQAFF. The CDR3 DNA is TGTGCCTGGAGTGTACTGGCAGGGCAAGCTTTCTTT.

This chain uses TRBV7-2 with TRBJ2-2, with 9 bases identical to TRBD1. Germline CDR1 SGHTA, CDR2 FQGNSA. The V gene end was trimmed by 5 bases and the J gene end by 8 bases; junction bases not matched to a gene: 9. The CDR3 consists of 15 residues. CDR3 coding DNA: TGTGCCAGCAGCCAAGCTACAGGGGGCTGGGGGGAGCTGTTTTTT. It encodes CASSQATGGWGELFF.

The rearrangement uses TRBV11-3 and TRBJ2-3, with 8 bases aligning to TRBD2. This CDR3 region has 14 residues. From germline, CDR1 is SGHNT and CDR2 YENEEA. With V trimmed by 2 bases and J by 3 bases, 1 base remained unmatched. CDR3 amino acids: CASSLRGGTDTQYF. Written as DNA, the CDR3 is TGTGCCAGCAGCTTACGGGGGGGAACAGATACGCAGTATTTT.

The chain couples TRBV6-1 to TRBJ2-5, with TRBD2 identical over 11 bases. The germline V gene encodes CDR1 MNHNS and CDR2 SASEGT. Trimming took 1 base from V and 5 from J; bases not matched to a gene: 9. The CDR3 is made up of 17 amino acids. CDR3 region: CASSEEASGRFGETQYF. The CDR3, as DNA: TGTGCCAGCAGTGAAGAGGCTAGCGGGAGGTTCGGGGAGACCCAGTACTTC.

V usage is TRBV9 and J usage is TRBJ2-5; 15 bases map to TRBD2. Germline V lookup: CDR1 SGDLS, CDR2 YYNGEE. J was trimmed by 6 bases and V by 0 bases; bases with no gene match: 3. CDR3 size: 16 residues. CDR3 in amino acids: CASSVAGTSGRQTQYF. CDR3 bases: TGTGCCAGCAGCGTAGCCGGGACTAGCGGGAGGCAGACCCAGTACTTC.

V and J are TRBV19 and TRBJ1-1; D is perhaps TRBD1 (6 bases). Germline CDR1 and CDR2: LNHDA and SQIVND (reference sequence). This CDR3 region has 16 residues. With 2 bases removed from V and 1 base from J, the gap between germline ends came to 14 bases. In nucleotides, the CDR3 is TGTGCCAGTAGTATAACAGGGACCCGATCGAACACTGAAGCTTTCTTT. This codes for CASSITGTRSNTEAFF.

This chain uses TRBV29-1 with TRBJ1-2, with no clear D. The CDR3 is made up of 14 amino acids. CDR1 SQVTM and CDR2 ANQGSEA come from the germline V gene. Trimming left V 1 base short and J 5 bases short, with 14 bases between. CDR3 in DNA: TGCAGCGTTGAAGGAGGCGCGGAGGATTATGGCTACACCTTC. Translation gives CSVEGGAEDYGYTF.

The chain links TRBV12-5 to TRBJ2-5, with D perhaps matching TRBD2 (6 bases). Germline V gene data show CDR1 as LGHNT and CDR2 as FRNRAP. This CDR3 spans 15 amino acids. The V and J ends lost 1 base and 5 bases respectively, with 14 bases between them. The CDR3 nucleotides read TGTGCTAGTGGTTTGGATTCGGGGGACTGGGAGACCCAGTACTTC. The encoded protein is CASGLDSGDWETQYF.

The rearrangement joins TRBV9 to TRBJ2-1, with a possible D match to TRBD1 (6 bases). CDR3 length: 15 residues. Trimming took 4 bases from V and 3 from J, leaving 14 bases between them. Per the germline V gene, CDR1 is SGDLS and CDR2 is YYNGEE. CDR3 nucleotide sequence: TGTGCCAGCAGCACCGGACAGACCTACTACAATGAGCAGTTCTTC. Amino acids: CASSTGQTYYNEQFF.

This clone was seen more than once but under ten times. The CDR3 DNA is TGTGCCAGCACCGTAATGAGAGGCACTGAAGCTTTCTTT. It codes for CASTVMRGTEAFF. The V and J genes are TRBV14 and TRBJ1-1; D remains ambiguous. CDR1 is SGHDN, CDR2 FVKESK, per germline. The ends were cut back, 7 bases at V and 4 bases at J, with 13 bases in the middle. The CDR3 covers 13 residues.

This clone was recorded a few times. The chain recombines TRBV6-6 with TRBJ2-1; TRBD2 agrees at 7 bases. In germline, CDR1 is MNHNY, CDR2 SVGAGI (reference sequence). The junction had 8 bases not matched to a gene; V was cut back by 2 bases and J by 4 bases. This CDR3 is 16 amino acids long. The CDR3 DNA follows: TGTGCCAGCAGTTACACTGCTAGCGGACTGTACAATGAGCAGTTCTTC. It yields the protein CASSYTASGLYNEQFF.

The chain links TRBV4-1 to TRBJ2-7; possible D gene TRBD1, 6 bases. The V end was cut by 1 base, the J end by 2 bases, with 15 bases between. The CDR3 totals 16 residues. CDR1 is MGHRA, CDR2 YSYEKL, per germline. The CDR3 region has the DNA TGCGCCAGCAGCCAAGGCAGCGACAGGATTACCTACGAGCAGTACTTC. Translating it yields CASSQGSDRITYEQYF.

This chain links TRBV30 with TRBJ1-1, with D possibly being TRBD1 (6 bases). The CDR3 runs to 14 residues. V lost 6 bases, J lost 1 base, and 15 bases lay in between. Germline V gene sequence: CDR1 GTSNPN, CDR2 SVGIG (reference sequence). CDR3 amino acids: CACSLGATNTEAFF. The DNA of the CDR3 is TGTGCCTGCTCTCTGGGGGCGACGAACACTGAAGCTTTCTTT.

The V and J genes are TRBV6-4 and TRBJ2-3; 10 nucleotides agree with TRBD2. CDR1 and CDR2 from the germline V gene are MRHNA and SNTAGT. With 6 bases clipped from V and 5 bases from J, the junction kept 5 bases outside the gene matches. This CDR3 contains 14 residues. The CDR3 reads CASSVAGGQDTQYF. Here the CDR3 DNA reads TGTGCCAGCAGCGTAGCGGGGGGACAAGATACGCAGTATTTT.

The chain employs TRBV12-5 and TRBJ1-2, with 7 nucleotides matching TRBD1. Germline V gives CDR1 LGHNT, CDR2 FRNRAP. The CDR3 consists of 13 residues. Losses at the gene ends were 1 base for V and 8 bases for J; bases not matched to a gene: 4. CDR3 nucleotide sequence: TGTGCTAGTGGTTTGGGGCAGGGACAGGGCTACACCTTC. This gives the protein CASGLGQGQGYTF.

The chain combines TRBV11-2 with TRBJ1-4; no clear D. V lost 3 bases and J 5 bases, leaving 7 bases between the germline ends. The germline V gene encodes CDR1 SGHAT and CDR2 FQNNGV. This CDR3 has 13 amino acids. The CDR3 sequence is CASSFFGNEKLFF. CDR3 DNA: TGTGCCAGCAGCTTCTTCGGGAATGAAAAACTGTTTTTT.

CDR3: CASSLKEYGYTF. DNA of the CDR3: TGTGCCAGCAGCTTAAAGGAGTATGGCTACACCTTC. The rearrangement joins TRBV13 to TRBJ1-2; D remains unclear. The CDR3 is 12 residues long. Germline CDR1 reads PRHDT; CDR2 reads FYEKMQ (reference sequence). Trimming removed 2 bases at V and 5 bases at J, with 6 bases between.

The rearrangement joins TRBV4-2 to TRBJ2-7; maybe TRBD1 (6 bases). V lost 0 bases and J 6 bases, leaving 15 bases between the germline ends. The CDR3 spans 15 residues. Germline V gene sequence: CDR1 LGHNA, CDR2 YNFKEQ. DNA for the CDR3: TGTGCCAGCAGCCAAGAGCAAGGGGGTTCTGGCGAGCAGTACTTC. Translation gives CASSQEQGGSGEQYF.

The CDR3: CASSYFGQGDEKLFF. CDR3 in DNA: TGTGCCAGCAGCTATTTCGGACAGGGAGATGAAAAACTGTTTTTT. The gene calls are TRBV7-9 and TRBJ1-4; 8 bases align to TRBD1. Germline V gene lookup returns CDR1 SEHNR and CDR2 FQNEAQ (reference sequence). This CDR3 region has 15 residues. With V trimmed by 4 bases and J by 6 bases, 7 bases remained unmatched.

The V and J genes are TRBV28 and TRBJ2-7, with 15 bases matching TRBD2. J was trimmed by 4 bases and V by 6 bases; bases with no gene match: 13. CDR1 is MDHEN, CDR2 SYDVKM, per germline. CDR3 size: 18 residues. CDR3 DNA sequence: TGTGCCAGCAGCACAGGTGGACTAGCGGGAGGGCCATTGTACGAGCAGTACTTC. Translation gives CASSTGGLAGGPLYEQYF.

This rearrangement joins TRBV5-4 to TRBJ1-1; no reliable D call. The V gene's germline CDR1 is SGHNT and CDR2 YYREEE (reference sequence). The V gene lost 2 bases and the J gene lost 4 bases, with 15 bases spanning the gap. CDR3 length equals 15 residues. The CDR3 loop is CASSFIPDSGTEAFF. The CDR3 nucleotides read TGTGCCAGCAGCTTTATCCCTGACTCCGGCACTGAAGCTTTCTTT.

This chain joins TRBV25-1 and TRBJ1-2; TRBD1 is a possible D gene (6 bases). Trimming left V 8 bases short and J 5 bases short, with 15 bases between. CDR1 and CDR2 (germline): MGHDK, SYGVNS. CDR3 length equals 13 residues. CDR3 sequence (DNA): TGTGCCAGCCTCTCTGGCAGGGGTTATGGCTACACCTTC. Encoded protein: CASLSGRGYGYTF.

The CDR3 sequence: CAISDSAGELFF. The CDR3 nucleotides are TGTGCCATTTCGGACAGCGCCGGGGAGCTGTTTTTT. The chain uses TRBV10-3 and TRBJ2-2; TRBD1 is a possible D gene (6 bases). Germline CDR1 reads ENHRY; CDR2 reads SYGVKD. The CDR3 has 12 residues. V was pared by 9 bases and J by 6 bases, with 11 bases between.

This chain links TRBV5-1 with TRBJ2-7; weak D call: TRBD1 (6 bases). The V end was cut by 4 bases, the J end by 0 bases, with 8 bases between. The CDR3 has 13 residues. CDR1 and CDR2 from the germline V gene are SGHRS and YFSETQ. The CDR3 nucleotides read TGCGCCAGCAGCCCGGACAGCTCCTACGAGCAGTACTTC. The encoded protein is CASSPDSSYEQYF.

This sequence joins TRBV2 and TRBJ2-5; 11 nucleotides match TRBD2. Trimming cost V 5 bases and J 2 bases; bases outside gene matches: 7. Germline CDR1 SNHLY, CDR2 FYNNEI. The CDR3 runs to 16 residues. This CDR3 reads CASSLSLAGVQETQYF. The CDR3, as DNA: TGTGCCAGCAGTTTATCACTAGCGGGGGTTCAAGAGACCCAGTACTTC.

The V gene is TRBV9, the J gene TRBJ2-5, with 10 bases fitting TRBD2. The V gene end was trimmed by 3 bases and the J gene end by 1 base; junction bases not matched to a gene: 6. The CDR3 consists of 16 residues. The germline V gene has CDR1 SGDLS and CDR2 YYNGEE. This CDR3 reads CASSESSGGAQETQYF. The CDR3 region has the DNA TGTGCCAGCAGCGAATCGAGCGGGGGGGCCCAAGAGACCCAGTACTTC.